This T cell receptor (beta chain) was sequenced during a study of spatial heterogeneity in lung cancer. Study-wide points: Ubiquitous and regional nonsynonymous mutation counts were tracked by ubiquitous and regional expanded TCR counts, respectively. The study found that expanded intratumoral alpha and beta TCR counts tracked tumor mutation counts.

Time point denoted: sample taken at primary tumor resection. 72 TRACERx patients with early, untreated non-small cell lung cancer donated samples. Sequencing covered unsorted whole RNA taken from tumor, nontumor lung or frozen PBMC. With respect to this clonotype: Its antigen is still unknown. The library was designed around alpha chains, so this beta chain is a stray read whose abundance carries little weight.

In germline, CDR1 is LGHNA, CDR2 YSLEER. V was clipped by 0 bases and J by 1 base, with 13 bases between them. The CDR3 length is 16 residues. Each TCR cDNA molecule carried a unique molecular identifier. From the 5' RACE reads, TCRdb called clonotypes with MiXCR, one entry per CDR3 protein. Among around 1,200 distinct CDR3 sequences, less than 20% were seen once, and the ten largest hold approximately 13%. The receptor comes from a female donor with early-stage non-small cell lung cancer. J is TRBJ2-7 and V is TRBV4-3; D is possibly TRBD2 (6 bases). The sample consisted of lung tumor tissue, taken at surgery. CDR3 in DNA: TGCGCCAGCAGCCAAGATGTGGCTAGCGTATCCTACGAGCAGTACTTC. It yields the protein CASSQDVASVSYEQYF.